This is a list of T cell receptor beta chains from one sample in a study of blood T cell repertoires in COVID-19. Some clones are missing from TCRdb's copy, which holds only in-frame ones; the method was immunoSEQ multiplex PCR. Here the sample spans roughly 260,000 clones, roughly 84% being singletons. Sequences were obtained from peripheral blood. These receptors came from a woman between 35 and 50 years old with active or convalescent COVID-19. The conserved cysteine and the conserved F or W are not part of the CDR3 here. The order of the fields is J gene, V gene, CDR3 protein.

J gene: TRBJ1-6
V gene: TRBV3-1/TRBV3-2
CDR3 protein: ASSPDRKSPLH

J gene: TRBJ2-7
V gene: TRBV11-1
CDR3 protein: ASSLTDSYEQY

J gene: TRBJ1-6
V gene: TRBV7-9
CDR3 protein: ASSLGGTGGNSPLH

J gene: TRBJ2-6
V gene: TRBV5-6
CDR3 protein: ASTLRGTSSGANVLT

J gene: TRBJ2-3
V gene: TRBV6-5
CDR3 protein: ASNYGTGGDTQY

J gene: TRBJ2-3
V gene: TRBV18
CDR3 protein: ASSPGTSGGEDTQY

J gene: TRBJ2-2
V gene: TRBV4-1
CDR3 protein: ASSHLPGLGSAGELF

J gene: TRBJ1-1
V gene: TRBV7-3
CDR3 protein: ASSLGGADPAF

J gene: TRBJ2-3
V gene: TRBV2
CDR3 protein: ASSRQGFDTQY

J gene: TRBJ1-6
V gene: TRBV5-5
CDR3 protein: ASSLPQGPVGSPLH

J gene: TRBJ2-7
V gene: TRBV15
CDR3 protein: ATSRDRLAAHSYEQY

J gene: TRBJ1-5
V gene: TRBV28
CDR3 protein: ASSQPRGSNQPQH

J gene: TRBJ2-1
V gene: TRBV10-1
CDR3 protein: ASSETSGGFGEQF

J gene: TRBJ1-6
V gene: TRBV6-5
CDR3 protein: ATRRGRGNSPLH

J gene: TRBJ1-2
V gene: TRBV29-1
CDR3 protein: SVEDLAGYT

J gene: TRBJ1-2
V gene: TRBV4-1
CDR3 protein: ASSQESGYGYT

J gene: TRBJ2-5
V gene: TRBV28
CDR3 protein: ASRTAQETQY

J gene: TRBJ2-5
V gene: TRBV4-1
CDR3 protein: ASGHGAGSRETQY

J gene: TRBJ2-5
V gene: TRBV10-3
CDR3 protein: AISNRGETQY

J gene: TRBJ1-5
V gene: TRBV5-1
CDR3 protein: ASSLGTGQYQPQH

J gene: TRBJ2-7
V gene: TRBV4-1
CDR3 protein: ASSQVGVPGLAAVFSGYEQY

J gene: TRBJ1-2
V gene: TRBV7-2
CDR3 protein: ASSLAQGARGYT

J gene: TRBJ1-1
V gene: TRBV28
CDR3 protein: ASRTEMNTEAF

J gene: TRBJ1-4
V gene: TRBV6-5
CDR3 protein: ASQRQGNEKLF

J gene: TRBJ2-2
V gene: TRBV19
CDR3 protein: ASRQGAGTGELF

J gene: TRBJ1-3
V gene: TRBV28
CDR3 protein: ASTWGQSGNTIY

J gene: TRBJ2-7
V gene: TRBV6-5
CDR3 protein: ASSYSITGDEQY

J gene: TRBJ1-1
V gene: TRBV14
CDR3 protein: ASSHLGGTEAF

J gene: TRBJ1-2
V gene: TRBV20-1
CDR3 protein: SANRVGGYT

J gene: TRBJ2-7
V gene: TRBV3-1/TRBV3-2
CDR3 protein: ASSQVEYEQY